Below, 32 T cell receptor beta chains from the same sample are listed, as sequenced in a study of cytomegalovirus exposure and HLA in healthy donors. The PCR ran on 60 Vbeta and 13 Jbeta primers. The table came from immunoSEQ multiplex PCR; TCRdb's copy has only in-frame clones and leaves some out. The sample consists of 150,000 to 200,000 clones, 75% of them appearing once. Sequencing was done on a sample of PBMCs. Receptors originate from a woman between 50 and 59 years old in good health and CMV-seropositive.

The chain has TRBV29-1 and TRBJ2-1; TRBD1 matches 11 bases. The CDR3 totals 14 residues. The ends lost 4 bases at V and 4 bases at J; junction bases unmatched: 3. The germline gives CDR1 SQVTM, CDR2 ANQGSEA. DNA for the CDR3: TGCAGCGTTGCGGACAGGGGGCTATACAATGAGCAGTTCTTC. Protein sequence: CSVADRGLYNEQFF.

This clone showed up just a few times. The J gene is TRBJ1-1, the V gene TRBV18; D remains unclear. The V gene's germline CDR1 is KGHSH and CDR2 LQKENI. The V gene lost 6 bases and the J gene lost 4 bases, with 21 bases spanning the gap. This CDR3 has 16 residues. The CDR3 DNA is TGTGCCAGCTCCCTTGAACAAATGGGCGTGAGCACTGAAGCTTTCTTT. Amino acid sequence: CASSLEQMGVSTEAFF.

The chain links TRBV27 to TRBJ2-7, with D unresolved. Trimming stripped 0 bases from V and 2 bases from J, with 8 bases between. The CDR3 length is 14 residues. The germline V gene encodes CDR1 MNHEY and CDR2 SMNVEV (reference sequence). CDR3 sequence reads: CASSLSSKPYEQYF. The CDR3 DNA reads as TGTGCCAGCAGTTTATCGTCAAAGCCCTACGAGCAGTACTTC.

V is TRBV6-5 and J is TRBJ2-2; D not resolved. CDR1 is MNHEY, CDR2 SVGAGI, per germline. The CDR3 covers 12 residues. V gave up 6 bases and J gave up 4 bases, with 6 bases separating them. The CDR3 nucleotides read TGTGCCAGCAGACAGCTCACCGGGGAGCTGTTTTTT. Its translation: CASRQLTGELFF.

This rearrangement joins TRBV5-4 to TRBJ1-4, with D perhaps matching TRBD1 (5 bases). Per germline, CDR1 SGHNT and CDR2 YYREEE (reference sequence). V lost 5 bases and J 1 base, leaving 9 bases between the germline ends. This CDR3 region has 14 residues. In nucleotides, the CDR3 is TGTGCCAGCAGTCCGCAGGGAACTAATGAAAAACTGTTTTTT. It codes for CASSPQGTNEKLFF.

This chain joins TRBV2 and TRBJ2-3; 8 positions agree with TRBD2. The CDR3 runs to 14 residues. Germline V gives CDR1 SNHLY, CDR2 FYNNEI. V was pared by 10 bases and J by 1 base, with 7 bases of the junction left unmatched. For the CDR3, the DNA is TGTGCCATTACGGGGGGGCCGGGCACAGATACGCAGTATTTT. This codes for CAITGGPGTDTQYF.

The chain joins TRBV2 to TRBJ2-1; D is perhaps TRBD2 (7 bases). The CDR3 totals 14 residues. Germline-derived CDR1 and CDR2 are SNHLY and FYNNEI. The germline V and J ends were trimmed by 4 bases and 9 bases, with 16 bases remaining between them. The CDR3 DNA follows: TGTGCCAGCAGTGTGGGGCAGGGGAGGGGTGAGCAGTTCTTC. Protein product: CASSVGQGRGEQFF.

The chain is built from TRBV5-1 and TRBJ1-1, with 7 bases matching TRBD1. Trimming took 0 bases from V and 5 from J; bases not matched to a gene: 4. Germline values: CDR1 SGHRS, CDR2 YFSETQ. The CDR3 is 14 amino acids. The CDR3 DNA sequence: TGCGCCAGCAGCTTGGCCGGGACAGTTACTGAAGCTTTCTTT. This gives the protein CASSLAGTVTEAFF.

CDR3 DNA: TGCGCCAGCAGCCCAAGGGGGCATGGCTATGGCTACACCTTC. As protein: CASSPRGHGYGYTF. The chain carries TRBV10-2 and TRBJ1-2; the match to TRBD1 covers 7 bases. V lost 6 bases, J lost 4 bases, and 8 bases stayed unmatched. Germline V lookup: CDR1 WSHSY, CDR2 SAAADI. CDR3 length equals 14 residues.

This rearrangement joins TRBV4-1 to TRBJ2-3, with D perhaps matching TRBD1 (6 bases). Trimming removed 4 bases at V and 2 bases at J, with 16 bases between. The CDR3 has 16 residues. Germline CDR1 is MGHRA and CDR2 is YSYEKL. The DNA for the CDR3 is TGCGCCAGCAGCCTTGGGACACTGCTCTCCACAGATACGCAGTATTTT. This sequence encodes CASSLGTLLSTDTQYF.

Here the CDR3 DNA reads TGTGCCAGCAGCTCTGACAGCTACTATGGCTACACCTTC. Translating it yields CASSSDSYYGYTF. The chain employs TRBV5-6 and TRBJ1-2, with TRBD1 as a possible D gene (5 bases). The CDR3 spans 13 residues. Germline assignment: CDR1 SGHDT and CDR2 YYEEEE. The ends were cut back, 3 bases at V and 3 bases at J, with 9 bases in the middle.

The chain employs TRBV6-1 and TRBJ1-5, with 12 bases aligning to TRBD1. V shed 4 bases, J shed 3 bases, and the junction held 4 bases outside the gene matches. CDR3 size: 16 residues. The germline V gene has CDR1 MNHNS and CDR2 SASEGT. The CDR3 here is CASSGGTGGFNQPQHF. The CDR3 bases are TGTGCCAGCAGTGGTGGGACAGGGGGCTTCAATCAGCCCCAGCATTTT.

This chain connects TRBV5-1 to TRBJ2-5; TRBD1 matches 9 bases. Germline V gene data show CDR1 as SGHRS and CDR2 as YFSETQ. The ends lost 4 bases at V and 4 bases at J; junction bases unmatched: 5. The CDR3 runs to 14 residues. The CDR3 nucleotides read TGCGCCAGCAGCGCCCCGGGACAGGGAGAGACCCAGTACTTC. It yields the protein CASSAPGQGETQYF. Drawing the rest from reference TRBV5-1 and TRBJ2-5, the complete variable domain is KAGVTQTPRYLIKTRGQQVTLSCSPISGHRSVSWYQQTPGQGLQFLFEYFSETQRNKGNFPGRFSGRQFSNSRSEMNVSTLELGDSALYLCASSAPGQGETQYFGPGTRLLVL.

The chain recombines TRBV6-5 with TRBJ1-2, with a weak D call TRBD1 (6 bases). CDR3 length: 12 amino acids. V was pared by 1 base and J by 12 bases, with 12 bases between. Germline V gives CDR1 MNHEY, CDR2 SVGAGI. The CDR3 loop reads CASSYLQGPHTF. CDR3 in DNA: TGTGCCAGCAGTTACTTACAGGGTCCCCACACCTTC.

The genes are TRBV6-1 and TRBJ1-2; D is unresolved. The CDR3 runs 15 residues. Germline CDR1 is MNHNS and CDR2 is SASEGT. Trimming removed 6 bases from V and 4 bases from J, with 18 bases in between. CDR3 bases: TGTGCCAGCAGGAGGGAGGATCGAGGGTCCTATGGCTACACCTTC. Translated: CASRREDRGSYGYTF.

This clone has only one observation. The chain joins TRBV19 to TRBJ2-3; D gene uncertain. CDR1 is LNHDA and CDR2 is SQIVND in the germline V gene (reference sequence). The CDR3 is 13 residues long. V was cut by 5 bases and J by 11 bases, with 17 bases left in between. The DNA for the CDR3 is TGTGCCAGTAGTCCCTTGGCACTCGGAGAGCAGTATTTT. This sequence encodes CASSPLALGEQYF.

The chain links TRBV10-3 to TRBJ2-7; TRBD2 matches at 14 bases. Germline loops: CDR1 ENHRY, CDR2 SYGVKD. J lost 6 bases, V lost 0 bases, and 7 bases had no gene match. This CDR3 has 17 residues. CDR3 DNA sequence: TGTGCCATCAGTGAGTCGACTAGCGGGGGGGCCTTAGGCGAGCAGTACTTC. Its translation is CAISESTSGGALGEQYF.

The chain has TRBV9 and TRBJ1-2; D gene unclear. Germline-derived CDR1 and CDR2 are SGDLS and YYNGEE. The CDR3 consists of 12 residues. V was cut by 7 bases and J by 0 bases, with 7 bases left in between. The CDR3 sequence is CASGGTNYGYTF. CDR3 in DNA: TGTGCCAGCGGAGGTACTAACTATGGCTACACCTTC.

The chain joins TRBV10-3 to TRBJ2-1, with 7 bases aligning to TRBD2. CDR3 size: 15 residues. V lost 2 bases and J lost 1; bases outside the gene matches: 2. Germline CDR1 ENHRY, CDR2 SYGVKD. The CDR3 DNA follows: TGTGCCATCAGTGAGGCCGGGGGGTCCTACAATGAGCAGTTCTTC. It encodes CAISEAGGSYNEQFF.

The V gene is TRBV7-8, the J gene TRBJ2-3; 9 nucleotides align to TRBD1. The V gene end was trimmed by 5 bases and the J gene end by 4 bases; junction bases not matched to a gene: 7. CDR3 length: 15 residues. Germline CDR1 is SGHVS and CDR2 is FQNEAQ. In nucleotides, the CDR3 is TGTGCCAGCAGCAGGGACAGGGTGGTAGCAGATACGCAGTATTTT. Translating it yields CASSRDRVVADTQYF.

V and J are TRBV27 and TRBJ2-5, with D unresolved. V was shortened by 4 bases and J by 0 bases, with 12 bases between the two germline ends. Looked up from germline, CDR1 is MNHEY and CDR2 is SMNVEV (reference sequence). The CDR3 runs 15 residues. CDR3: CASSSTALNQETQYF. The CDR3 DNA follows: TGTGCCAGCAGTTCTACAGCCCTTAACCAAGAGACCCAGTACTTC.

The chain is built from TRBV9 and TRBJ1-1; D not resolved. The CDR3 spans 14 residues. The V end lost 4 bases, the J end lost 5 bases, and 15 bases lay between the germline ends. Germline loops: CDR1 SGDLS, CDR2 YYNGEE. This CDR3 is CASSPRPGGTEAFF. DNA of the CDR3: TGTGCCAGCAGCCCTCGTCCGGGTGGGACTGAAGCTTTCTTT.

The chain recombines TRBV19 with TRBJ1-5; TRBD1 matches at 9 bases. CDR1 LNHDA and CDR2 SQIVND come from the germline V gene (reference sequence). This CDR3 comprises 17 residues. V shed 6 bases and J 7 bases; nucleotides not matched to a gene: 16. CDR3: CASSPGTGRWGSQPQHF. CDR3 nucleotides: TGTGCCAGTAGCCCCGGGACAGGGCGCTGGGGGTCGCAGCCCCAGCATTTT.

The CDR3 region is CASSSATGWLFF. The CDR3 DNA reads as TGTGCCAGCAGTTCCGCGACAGGGTGGCTGTTTTTT. This rearrangement joins TRBV28 to TRBJ1-4, with TRBD1 matching 7 bases. The CDR3 covers 12 residues. CDR1 and CDR2 (germline): MDHEN, SYDVKM. Germline trimming cut 4 bases from V and 14 bases from J; bases unmatched to any gene: 7.

V usage is TRBV12-5 and J usage is TRBJ1-2, with TRBD1 identical over 7 bases. Germline CDR1 is LGHNT and CDR2 is FRNRAP. Trimming at V came to 5 bases and at J to 6 bases, leaving 12 bases not matched to a gene. The CDR3 loop spans 15 amino acids. The CDR3 loop is CASGPTTGVADGYTF. CDR3 DNA sequence: TGTGCTAGTGGTCCAACTACAGGGGTCGCTGATGGCTACACCTTC.

The V and J genes are TRBV2 and TRBJ2-7; D might be TRBD2 (6 bases). Between the trimmed V and J ends, which lost 5 bases and 6 bases, there was a span of 14 bases. Per germline, CDR1 SNHLY and CDR2 FYNNEI. This CDR3 comprises 13 residues. CDR3 sequence: CASSSQMGGEQYF. CDR3 DNA: TGTGCCAGCAGTAGCCAGATGGGGGGCGAGCAGTACTTC.

The chain employs TRBV9 and TRBJ2-1, with TRBD2 identical over 7 bases. The J segment lost 6 bases and the V segment lost 1 base, leaving 7 bases of the junction unmatched. Germline loops: CDR1 SGDLS, CDR2 YYNGEE. The CDR3 is made up of 15 amino acids. Here the CDR3 DNA reads TGTGCCAGCAGCGTACACGGGACTAATCTCAATGAGCAGTTCTTC. Its translation is CASSVHGTNLNEQFF.

The chain recombines TRBV10-3 with TRBJ2-1, with 11 bases fitting TRBD1. V was clipped by 2 bases and J by 9 bases; unmatched bases: 6. The CDR3 has 15 residues. The germline V gene has CDR1 ENHRY and CDR2 SYGVKD. CDR3 in amino acids: CAISERGQGASEQFF. In DNA form, the CDR3 reads TGTGCCATCAGTGAGCGAGGACAGGGGGCGTCTGAGCAGTTCTTC.

As to this clone: This CDR3 is also generated by other DNA sequences in the sample. The chain uses TRBV5-6 and TRBJ2-5, with TRBD1 as a possible D gene (6 bases). The CDR3 spans 14 residues. Looked up from germline, CDR1 is SGHDT and CDR2 is YYEEEE. V gave up 4 bases and J gave up 2 bases, with 12 bases separating them. Here the CDR3 DNA reads TGTGCCAGCAGCCAAAGGGACACACAAGAGACCCAGTACTTC. Residues: CASSQRDTQETQYF.

This chain's CDR3 is CSVEIYRGRYNEQFF. CDR3 DNA sequence: TGCAGCGTTGAAATCTACAGGGGGCGTTACAATGAGCAGTTCTTC. The chain uses TRBV29-1 and TRBJ2-1; TRBD1 matches at 9 bases. V was pared by 2 bases and J by 4 bases, with 6 bases of the junction left unmatched. Germline V gene data show CDR1 as SQVTM and CDR2 as ANQGSEA. The CDR3 is 15 residues long.

This clone was seen once. The V and J genes are TRBV6-5 and TRBJ1-2, with 7 bases fitting TRBD1. Germline V gene sequence: CDR1 MNHEY, CDR2 SVGAGI. The J segment lost 4 bases and the V segment lost 5 bases, leaving 4 bases of the junction unmatched. The CDR3 covers 13 residues. The CDR3 region has the DNA TGTGCCAGCAGTCCGACAGGGCCCTATGGCTACACCTTC. Translating it yields CASSPTGPYGYTF.

The chain carries TRBV6-7 and TRBJ1-6; D is perhaps TRBD1 (6 bases). TRBV6-7 is sorted into the ORF group, with uncertain function. V was clipped by 5 bases and J by 13 bases, with 15 bases between them. The CDR3 is 13 amino acids. CDR3 DNA sequence: TGTGCCAGCAGTCCGGGACATCGGGGCCCCCTCCACTTT. Protein: CASSPGHRGPLHF.